The 14 T cell receptor beta chains listed next were all sequenced from one sample in a study of shared clonotypes between healthy human individuals (dated by TCRdb to the early 2020s). Libraries were built with the immunoSEQ multiplex PCR assay. TCRdb stores this immuneACCESS table with in-frame sequences only. Part of the clones is absent; in the studies checked, under half of the shortfall reflects unresolved V genes, and no reason is known for the rest. This sample lists over 2 million clones; around 90% were detected once. Of the sample, roughly 0.34% is held by the ten largest clones. The sample consisted of naive CD4+ T cells from PBMCs. The cell subset or site label here, explained by the study, means: CD45RA+ positively selected. Source of these receptors: a man between 18 and 29 years old in good health. Some clones in this sample may be carry-over from other donors' samples.

This clone was detected only once. The J gene is TRBJ2-5, the V gene TRBV28; D gene ambiguous. This CDR3 is 18 amino acids long. The V gene's germline CDR1 is MDHEN and CDR2 SYDVKM. Between the trimmed V and J ends, which lost 0 bases and 2 bases, there was a span of 19 bases. Here the CDR3 DNA reads TGTGCCAGCAGTTTATGGGGGAAAGGACGGCTAGAACAAGAGACCCAGTACTTC. This sequence encodes CASSLWGKGRLEQETQYF.

This clone was recorded only once. The V gene is TRBV5-1, the J gene TRBJ2-2; D unresolved. The V and J ends lost 4 bases and 0 bases respectively, with 19 bases between them. This CDR3 region has 18 residues. The germline gives CDR1 SGHRS, CDR2 YFSETQ. This CDR3 reads CASSPNNGPRANTGELFF. The CDR3 DNA is TGCGCCAGCAGCCCGAATAACGGACCCCGCGCGAACACCGGGGAGCTGTTTTTT. Combining the CDR3 with reference TRBV5-1 and TRBJ2-2 gives the whole variable domain KAGVTQTPRYLIKTRGQQVTLSCSPISGHRSVSWYQQTPGQGLQFLFEYFSETQRNKGNFPGRFSGRQFSNSRSEMNVSTLELGDSALYLCASSPNNGPRANTGELFFGEGSRLTVL.

V and J are TRBV19 and TRBJ1-1; tentative D call: TRBD1 (6 bases). With 5 bases removed from V and 5 bases from J, the gap between germline ends came to 24 bases. This CDR3 is built from 17 residues. Germline V gives CDR1 LNHDA, CDR2 SQIVND (reference sequence). In DNA, the CDR3 is TGTGCCAGTAGTCCCCGGGCGGGGCGAGGGGGTAAGACTGAAGCTTTCTTT. Protein product: CASSPRAGRGGKTEAFF.

For the CDR3, the DNA is TGTGCCAGCAGCGTAGAAGCCAGACCCACCGGGGAGCTGTTTTTT. Its protein is CASSVEARPTGELFF. The chain employs TRBV9 and TRBJ2-2; D gene ambiguous. V was shortened by 0 bases and J by 4 bases, with 10 bases between the two germline ends. This CDR3 region has 15 residues. Germline CDR1 and CDR2: SGDLS and YYNGEE.

V is TRBV4-1 and J is TRBJ2-1; either TRBD1 or TRBD2 may fit D (5 bases each). The V gene's germline CDR1 is MGHRA and CDR2 YSYEKL. The CDR3 has 15 residues. Between the trimmed V and J ends, which lost 1 base and 8 bases, there was a span of 15 bases. The CDR3 DNA reads TGCGCCAGCAGCCAAGTAACGTTTCAGGGAGATGAGCAGTTCTTC. Translation: CASSQVTFQGDEQFF.

This clone was seen a single time. The junction does not match germline at one end; this may be a read error. This same CDR3 is encoded by further DNA sequences in the sample. The genes are TRBV5-1 and TRBJ2-3; 8 bases line up with TRBD2. Per germline, CDR1 SGHRS and CDR2 YFSETQ. The CDR3 is made up of 15 amino acids. CDR3 sequence reads: CASSLVAGSTDTQYF. In DNA, the CDR3 is TGCGCCAGCAGTTTGGTAGCGGGAAGCACAGATACGCAGTATTTT.

The genes are TRBV5-4 and TRBJ2-5; no firm D call. The CDR3 runs to 13 residues. The germline CDR1 and CDR2 sequences are SGHNT and YYREEE (reference sequence). The ends were cut back, 0 bases at V and 3 bases at J, with 6 bases in the middle. DNA for the CDR3: TGTGCCAGCAGCTTGGATTACGAAGAGACCCAGTACTTC. Amino acid sequence: CASSLDYEETQYF. The full variable domain, rest sourced from reference TRBV5-4 and TRBJ2-5, is ETGVTQSPTHLIKTRGQQVTLRCSSQSGHNTVSWYQQALGQGPQFIFQYYREEENGRGNFPPRFSGLQFPNYSSELNVNALELDDSALYLCASSLDYEETQYFGPGTRLLVL.

This chain uses TRBV7-2 with TRBJ2-2; D is ambiguous. The CDR3 totals 16 residues. The V gene's germline CDR1 is SGHTA and CDR2 FQGNSA. Trimming took off 1 base at V and 0 bases at J, with 9 bases between the two ends. The CDR3 coding sequence is TGTGCCAGCAGCTTAGTCGGCAGGACGAACACCGGGGAGCTGTTTTTT. Translated: CASSLVGRTNTGELFF.

The chain combines TRBV4-2 with TRBJ2-1; no clear D. The ends were cut back, 0 bases at V and 0 bases at J, with 6 bases in the middle. This CDR3 has 15 residues. In germline, CDR1 is LGHNA, CDR2 YNFKEQ. The CDR3, as DNA: TGTGCCAGCAGCCAAGACGGTAACTCCTACAATGAGCAGTTCTTC. It encodes CASSQDGNSYNEQFF.

The chain combines TRBV11-3 with TRBJ2-3; 7 bases are shared with TRBD2. Germline V CDR1 and CDR2: SGHNT, YENEEA. V shed 5 bases and J 4 bases; nucleotides not matched to a gene: 3. The CDR3 contains 13 residues. This CDR3 reads CASSTTSADTQYF. CDR3 coding DNA: TGTGCCAGCAGCACCACTAGCGCAGATACGCAGTATTTT.

CDR3 protein: CAWTQLVGRGNTGELFF. In nucleotides, the CDR3 is TGTGCCTGGACCCAGTTGGTAGGGAGGGGGAACACCGGGGAGCTGTTTTTT. This chain joins TRBV30 and TRBJ2-2; 7 bases are shared with TRBD2. V lost 4 bases and J lost 1; bases outside the gene matches: 12. The length of the CDR3 is 17 residues. The germline V gene encodes CDR1 GTSNPN and CDR2 SVGIG (reference sequence).

The CDR3 loop reads CASSTVDTIYF. For the CDR3, the DNA is TGTGCCAGCAGCACGGTGGACACCATATATTTT. V usage is TRBV7-6 and J usage is TRBJ1-3; no clear D. The CDR3 runs 11 residues. Germline CDR1 and CDR2: SGHVS and FNYEAQ. Trimming took off 5 bases at V and 8 bases at J, with 7 bases between the two ends.

V is TRBV10-2 and J is TRBJ2-3; perhaps TRBD2 as D (6 bases). The CDR3 loop spans 13 amino acids. Germline CDR1 reads WSHSY; CDR2 reads SAAADI. The ends were cut back, 8 bases at V and 6 bases at J, with 15 bases in the middle. The CDR3 region is CASSTRSFDTQYF. The CDR3 DNA reads as TGCGCCAGCTCGACTAGATCGTTTGATACGCAGTATTTT.

The V and J genes are TRBV28 and TRBJ1-1; a weak D match, TRBD1 (6 bases). V lost 6 bases and J 3 bases, leaving 17 bases between the germline ends. The CDR3 length is 15 residues. Germline CDR1 reads MDHEN; CDR2 reads SYDVKM. Here the CDR3 reads CASSAEDREHTEAFF. The DNA of the CDR3 is TGTGCCAGCAGCGCAGAGGACAGAGAACACACTGAAGCTTTCTTT.